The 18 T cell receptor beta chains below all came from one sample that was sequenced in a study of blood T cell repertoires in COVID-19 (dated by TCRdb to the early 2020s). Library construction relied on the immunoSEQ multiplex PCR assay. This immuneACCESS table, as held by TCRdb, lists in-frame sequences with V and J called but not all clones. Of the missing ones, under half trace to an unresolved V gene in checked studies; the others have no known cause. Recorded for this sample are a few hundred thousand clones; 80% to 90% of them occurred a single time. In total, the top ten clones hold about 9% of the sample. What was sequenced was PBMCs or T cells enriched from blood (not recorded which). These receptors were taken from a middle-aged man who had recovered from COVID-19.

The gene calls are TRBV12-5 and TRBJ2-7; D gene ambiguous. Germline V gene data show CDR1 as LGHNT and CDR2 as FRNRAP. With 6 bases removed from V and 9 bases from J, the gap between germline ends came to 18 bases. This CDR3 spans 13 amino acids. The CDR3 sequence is CASGPGPLRGQYF. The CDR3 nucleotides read TGTGCTAGTGGGCCCGGCCCTTTACGAGGGCAGTACTTC.

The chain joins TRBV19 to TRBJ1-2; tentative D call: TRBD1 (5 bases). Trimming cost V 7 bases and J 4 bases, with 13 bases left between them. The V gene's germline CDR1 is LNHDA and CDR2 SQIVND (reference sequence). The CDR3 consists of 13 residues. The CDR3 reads CASTETGVYGYTF. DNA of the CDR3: TGTGCCAGTACCGAAACAGGAGTCTATGGCTACACCTTC. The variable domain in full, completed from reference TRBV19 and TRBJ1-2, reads DGGITQSPKYLFRKEGQNVTLSCEQNLNHDAMYWYRQDPGQGLRLIYYSQIVNDFQKGDIAEGYSVSREKKESFPLTVTSAQKNPTAFYLCASTETGVYGYTFGSGTRLTVV.

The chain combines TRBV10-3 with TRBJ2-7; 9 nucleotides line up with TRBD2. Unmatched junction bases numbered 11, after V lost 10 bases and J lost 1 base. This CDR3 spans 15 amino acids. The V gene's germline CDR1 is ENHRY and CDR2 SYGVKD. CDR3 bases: TGTGCCACTATACCCTCTAGCGGGGAATCCTACGAGCAGTACTTC. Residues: CATIPSSGESYEQYF.

The CDR3 loop reads CASSPLQQGRVRNYGYTF. In DNA form, the CDR3 reads TGTGCCAGCAGCCCGCTCCAACAGGGTAGGGTTCGCAACTATGGCTACACCTTC. The gene calls are TRBV7-6 and TRBJ1-2; maybe TRBD1 (6 bases). The CDR3 consists of 18 residues. Germline V gene data show CDR1 as SGHVS and CDR2 as FNYEAQ. Trimming took off 5 bases at V and 2 bases at J, with 24 bases between the two ends.

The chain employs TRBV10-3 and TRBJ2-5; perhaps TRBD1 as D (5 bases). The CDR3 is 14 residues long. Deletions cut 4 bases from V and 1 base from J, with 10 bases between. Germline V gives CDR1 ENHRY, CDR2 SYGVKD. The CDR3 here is CAISAGNGQETQYF. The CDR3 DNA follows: TGTGCCATCAGTGCAGGGAATGGCCAAGAGACCCAGTACTTC.

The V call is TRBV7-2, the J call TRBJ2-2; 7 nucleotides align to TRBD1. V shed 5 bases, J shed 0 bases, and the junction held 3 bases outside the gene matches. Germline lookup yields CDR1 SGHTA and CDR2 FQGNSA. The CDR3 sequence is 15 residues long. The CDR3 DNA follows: TGTGCCAGCAGCCGGGACAGCGCGAACACCGGGGAGCTGTTTTTT. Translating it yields CASSRDSANTGELFF.

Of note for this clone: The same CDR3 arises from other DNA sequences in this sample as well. In DNA, the CDR3 is TGTGCCACCAGTGATTCTTTTGAGCAGTACTTC. It translates to CATSDSFEQYF. The rearrangement uses TRBV24-1 and TRBJ2-7, with unresolved D. CDR3 length: 11 residues. Trimming removed 2 bases from V and 7 bases from J, with 5 bases in between. Germline V lookup: CDR1 KGHDR, CDR2 SFDVKD.

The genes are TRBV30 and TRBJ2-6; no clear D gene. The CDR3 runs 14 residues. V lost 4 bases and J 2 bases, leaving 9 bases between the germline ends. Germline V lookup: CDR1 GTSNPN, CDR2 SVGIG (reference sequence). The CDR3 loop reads CAWMGSAGANVLTF. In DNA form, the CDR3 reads TGTGCCTGGATGGGCTCCGCTGGGGCCAACGTCCTGACTTTC.

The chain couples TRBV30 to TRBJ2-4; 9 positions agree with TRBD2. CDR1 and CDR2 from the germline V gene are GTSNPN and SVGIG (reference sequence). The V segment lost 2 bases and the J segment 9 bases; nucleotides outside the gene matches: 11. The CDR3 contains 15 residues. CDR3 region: CAWSPTSGPWGIQYF. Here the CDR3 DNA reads TGTGCCTGGAGTCCCACTAGCGGGCCTTGGGGCATTCAGTACTTC.

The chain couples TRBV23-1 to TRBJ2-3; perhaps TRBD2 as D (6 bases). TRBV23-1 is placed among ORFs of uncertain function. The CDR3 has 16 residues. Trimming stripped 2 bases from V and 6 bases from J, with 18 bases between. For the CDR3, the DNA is TGCGCCAGCAGTCAACCGGGACGGACTACGAGCGATACGCAGTATTTT. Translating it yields CASSQPGRTTSDTQYF.

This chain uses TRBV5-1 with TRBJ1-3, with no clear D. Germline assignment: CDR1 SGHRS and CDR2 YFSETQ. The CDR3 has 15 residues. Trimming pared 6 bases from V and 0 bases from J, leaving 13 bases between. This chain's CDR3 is CASNPTPSSGNTIYF. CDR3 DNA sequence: TGCGCCAGCAACCCCACACCTAGCTCTGGAAACACCATATATTTT. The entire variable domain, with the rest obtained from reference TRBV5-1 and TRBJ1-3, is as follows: KAGVTQTPRYLIKTRGQQVTLSCSPISGHRSVSWYQQTPGQGLQFLFEYFSETQRNKGNFPGRFSGRQFSNSRSEMNVSTLELGDSALYLCASNPTPSSGNTIYFGEGSWLTVV.

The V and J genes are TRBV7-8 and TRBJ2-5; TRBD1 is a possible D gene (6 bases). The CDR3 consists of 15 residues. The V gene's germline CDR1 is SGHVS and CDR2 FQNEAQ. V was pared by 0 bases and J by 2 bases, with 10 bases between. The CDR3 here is CASSLAQGQQETQYF. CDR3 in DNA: TGTGCCAGCAGCTTAGCCCAGGGGCAGCAAGAGACCCAGTACTTC.

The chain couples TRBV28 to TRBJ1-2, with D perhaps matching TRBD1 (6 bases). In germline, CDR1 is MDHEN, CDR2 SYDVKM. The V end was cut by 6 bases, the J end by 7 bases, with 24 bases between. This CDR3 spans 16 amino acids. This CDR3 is CASSSKGRQGIGGYTF. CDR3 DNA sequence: TGTGCCAGCAGCTCCAAAGGGCGGCAGGGGATAGGTGGCTACACCTTC.

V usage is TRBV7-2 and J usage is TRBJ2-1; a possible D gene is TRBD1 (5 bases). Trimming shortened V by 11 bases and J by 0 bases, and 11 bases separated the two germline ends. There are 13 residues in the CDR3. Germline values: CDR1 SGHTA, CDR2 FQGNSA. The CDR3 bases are TGTGCCCGCCAGGGCAGCTCCTACAATGAGCAGTTCTTC. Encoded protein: CARQGSSYNEQFF.

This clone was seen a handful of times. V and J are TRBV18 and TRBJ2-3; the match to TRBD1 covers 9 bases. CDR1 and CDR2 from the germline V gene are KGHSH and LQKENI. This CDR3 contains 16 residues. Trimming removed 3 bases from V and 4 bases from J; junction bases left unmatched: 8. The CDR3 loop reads CASSPMGQGVSDTQYF. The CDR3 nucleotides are TGTGCCAGCTCACCGATGGGACAGGGCGTTTCAGATACGCAGTATTTT. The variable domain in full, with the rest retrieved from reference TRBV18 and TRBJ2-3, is NAGVMQNPRHLVRRRGQEARLRCSPMKGHSHVYWYRQLPEEGLKFMVYLQKENIIDESGMPKERFSAEFPKEGPSILRIQQVVRGDSAAYFCASSPMGQGVSDTQYFGPGTRLTVL.

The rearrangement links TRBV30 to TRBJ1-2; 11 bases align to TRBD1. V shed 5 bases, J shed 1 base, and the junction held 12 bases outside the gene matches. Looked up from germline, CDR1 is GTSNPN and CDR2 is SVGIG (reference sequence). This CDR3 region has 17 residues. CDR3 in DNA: TGTGCCTGGGAGGCTTGGACAGGGGGCGCCGGTAACTATGGCTACACCTTC. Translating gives CAWEAWTGGAGNYGYTF.

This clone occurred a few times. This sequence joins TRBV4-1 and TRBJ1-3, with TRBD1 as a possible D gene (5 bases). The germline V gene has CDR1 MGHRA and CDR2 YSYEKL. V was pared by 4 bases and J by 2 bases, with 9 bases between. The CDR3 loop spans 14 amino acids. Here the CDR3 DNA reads TGCGCCAGCAGCCTCGGGACTACTGGAAACACCATATATTTT. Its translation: CASSLGTTGNTIYF.

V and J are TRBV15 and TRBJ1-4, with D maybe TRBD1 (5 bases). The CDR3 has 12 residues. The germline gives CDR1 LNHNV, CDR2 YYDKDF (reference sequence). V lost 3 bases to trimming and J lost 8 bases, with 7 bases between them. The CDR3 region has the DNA TGTGCCACCAGCAGGGGGGGGGAAAAACTGTTTTTT. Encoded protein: CATSRGGEKLFF.